Sequencing of this T cell receptor beta chain was carried out in a study of shared clonotypes between healthy human individuals. Regarding the study as a whole: A handful of donors showed sharing of roughly 5% of naive CD4 clonotypes.

Original handling: Filtering differed since immunoSEQ provided only junctions, with no quality scores. This table comes from immunoSEQ multiplex PCR, and its TCRdb copy is limited to in-frame clones, with some not included. From that table come the V and J calls and clone size; the DNA was used to work out D and trimming. Among around 1.4 million clones listed, approximately 98.5% were seen once. Regarding this clone: Its specificity is not known.

The origin of this receptor is a young man in good health. The sequencing input was naive CD4+ T cells sorted from blood. The sample's subset: CD45RA+ positively selected.

The CDR3 DNA follows: TGCGCCAGCAGCCCCCAGGATACCGCCAGCAATGAGCAGTTCTTC. Protein: CASSPQDTASNEQFF. The genes are TRBV5-1 and TRBJ2-1; D call uncertain. Germline V gene lookup returns CDR1 SGHRS and CDR2 YFSETQ. CDR3 length: 15 residues. V was cut by 4 bases and J by 6 bases, with 17 bases left in between.